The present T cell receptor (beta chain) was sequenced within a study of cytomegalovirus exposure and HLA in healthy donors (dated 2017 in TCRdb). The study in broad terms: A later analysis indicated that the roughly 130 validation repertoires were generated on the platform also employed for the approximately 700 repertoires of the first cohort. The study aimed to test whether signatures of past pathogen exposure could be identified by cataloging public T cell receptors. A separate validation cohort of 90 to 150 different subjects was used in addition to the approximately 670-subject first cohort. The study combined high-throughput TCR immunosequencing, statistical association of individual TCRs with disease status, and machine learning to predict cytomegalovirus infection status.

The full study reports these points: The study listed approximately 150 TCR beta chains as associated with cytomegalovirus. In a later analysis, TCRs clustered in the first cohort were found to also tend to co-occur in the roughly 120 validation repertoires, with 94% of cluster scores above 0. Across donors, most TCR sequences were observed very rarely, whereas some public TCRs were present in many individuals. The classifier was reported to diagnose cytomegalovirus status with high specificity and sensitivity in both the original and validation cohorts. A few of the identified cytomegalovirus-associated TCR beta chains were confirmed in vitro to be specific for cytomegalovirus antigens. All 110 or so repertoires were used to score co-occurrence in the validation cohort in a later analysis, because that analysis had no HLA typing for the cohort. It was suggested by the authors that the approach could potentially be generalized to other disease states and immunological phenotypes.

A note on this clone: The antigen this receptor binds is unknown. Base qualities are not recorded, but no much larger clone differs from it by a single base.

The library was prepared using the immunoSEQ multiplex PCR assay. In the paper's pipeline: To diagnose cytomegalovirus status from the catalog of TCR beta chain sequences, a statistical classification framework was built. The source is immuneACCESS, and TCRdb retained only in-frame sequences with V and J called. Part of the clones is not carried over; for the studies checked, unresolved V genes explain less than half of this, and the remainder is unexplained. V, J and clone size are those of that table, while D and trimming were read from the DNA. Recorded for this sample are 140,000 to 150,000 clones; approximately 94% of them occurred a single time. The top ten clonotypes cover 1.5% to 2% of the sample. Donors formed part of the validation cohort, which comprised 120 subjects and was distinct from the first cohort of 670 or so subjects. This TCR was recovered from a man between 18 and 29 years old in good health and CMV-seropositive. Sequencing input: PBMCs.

The CDR3 loop reads CAISGTGDLAGANVLTF. In nucleotide form, the sequence is TGTGCCATCAGTGGGACAGGCGATTTGGCTGGGGCCAACGTCCTGACTTTC. This receptor chain uses TRBV10-3 and TRBJ2-6, with 7 bases in between that match TRBD1. CDR1 and CDR2 were assigned from the germline V gene as ENHRY and SYGVKD. V loses 4 bases at its end and J loses 2 bases; junction bases beyond the gene matches: 8. The cysteine opens and the phenylalanine closes a CDR3 of 17 amino acids. The CDR3 DNA has 51 bases and is translated from base 1.